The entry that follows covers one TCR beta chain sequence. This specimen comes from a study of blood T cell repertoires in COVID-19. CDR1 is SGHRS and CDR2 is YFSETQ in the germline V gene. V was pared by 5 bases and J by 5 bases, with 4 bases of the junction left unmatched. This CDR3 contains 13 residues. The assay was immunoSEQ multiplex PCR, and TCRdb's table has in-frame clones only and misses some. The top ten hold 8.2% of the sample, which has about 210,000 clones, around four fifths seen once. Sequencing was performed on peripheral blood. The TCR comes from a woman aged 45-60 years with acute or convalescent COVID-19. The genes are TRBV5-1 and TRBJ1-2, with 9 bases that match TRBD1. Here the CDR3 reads CASRAGTGYGYTF. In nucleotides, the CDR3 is TGCGCCAGCAGGGCGGGGACAGGGTATGGCTACACCTTC.